This T cell receptor beta chain was retrieved from a study of T cells after yellow fever vaccination. At the level of the study: Low-cell-number fractions underwent preparation using SMART-Seq v4 Ultra Low Input.

This clonotype was seen a few times. Germline assignment: CDR1 LGHNA and CDR2 YSLEER. V was shortened by 2 bases and J by 0 bases, with 5 bases between the two germline ends. The CDR3 is made up of 15 amino acids. A process of 5'RACE template switching, which added a universal primer site and UMIs, was used to make TCR cDNA. TCRdb ran MiXCR on the 5' RACE reads and lists one entry per CDR3 protein. The table shows a few hundred thousand distinct CDR3 sequences, with 17% occurring only once. The clonotype was recovered from a man aged 18 to 29 who received the YFV17D yellow fever vaccine. The chain has TRBV4-3 and TRBJ2-6; D gene ambiguous. The sequences come from PBMCs, collected 5 days after the first yellow fever vaccination. As DNA, the CDR3 is TGCGCCAGCAGCCAATTGATCTCTGGGGCCAACGTCCTGACTTTC. Translation: CASSQLISGANVLTF.